Following are 29 T cell receptor beta chains from one sample sequenced in a study of monozygotic twins with inflammatory bowel disease. With the 5' RACE reads reprocessed, TCRdb shows one record per CDR3 protein and no DNA. The clone table shows more than 350,000 distinct CDR3 sequences, with the ten largest holding 2% to 3%. The specimen sequenced was blood. These receptors were taken from a human donor with ulcerative colitis or Crohn's disease, or a healthy co-twin of an affected twin (not recorded which).

The rearrangement joins TRBV3-1 to TRBJ1-2; TCRdb picks TRBD1, but there is no DNA to check that call. The CDR3 is 14 residues long. Germline V gene data show CDR1 as LGHDT and CDR2 as YNNKEL (reference sequence). The CDR3 sequence is CASSQIGQGLGYTF.

This chain connects TRBV7-2 to TRBJ2-5. The CDR3 is made up of 16 amino acids. Per germline, CDR1 SGHTA and CDR2 FQGNSA. The CDR3 here is CASSLALAGSQETQYF.

This chain uses TRBV6-5 with TRBJ2-7; TCRdb reports TRBD1, a call that lacks DNA to check it against. Germline-derived CDR1 and CDR2 are MNHEY and SVGAGI. This CDR3 has 14 residues. The CDR3 spells CASSSGGPRYEQYF.

The V call is TRBV7-2, the J call TRBJ2-2. The CDR3 runs to 13 residues. In germline, CDR1 is SGHTA, CDR2 FQGNSA. The CDR3 is CASSLLTTGELFF. The entire variable domain, with the rest obtained from reference TRBV7-2 and TRBJ2-2, is as follows: GAGVSQSPSNKVTEKGKDVELRCDPISGHTALYWYRQSLGQGLEFLIYFQGNSAPDKSGLPSDRFSAERTGGSVSTLTIQRTQQEDSAVYLCASSLLTTGELFFGEGSRLTVL.

The rearrangement joins TRBV29-1 to TRBJ1-1; TCRdb's D call of TRBD1 is untestable without DNA. The CDR3 contains 12 residues. Germline CDR1 reads SQVTM; CDR2 reads ANQGSEA. The chain's CDR3 is CSATGFDTEAFF.

V usage is TRBV7-8 and J usage is TRBJ2-3; TCRdb's D gene call, TRBD1, goes unchecked for lack of DNA. CDR3 size: 15 residues. Germline V gene data show CDR1 as SGHVS and CDR2 as FQNEAQ. This CDR3 is CASSLGAGAADTQYF.

This sequence joins TRBV7-2 and TRBJ2-4. This CDR3 comprises 13 residues. CDR1 is SGHTA, CDR2 FQGNSA, per germline. The chain's CDR3 is CASSLVKGNIQYF.

The chain uses TRBV20-1 and TRBJ2-2. The CDR3 has 14 residues. The germline V gene encodes CDR1 DFQATT and CDR2 SNEGSKA (reference sequence). CDR3 protein: CSARAIWDTGELFF.

The J gene is TRBJ2-7, the V gene TRBV5-1. The germline CDR1 and CDR2 sequences are SGHRS and YFSETQ. The CDR3 covers 15 residues. This CDR3 is CASSPVGGSAYEQYF.

The chain employs TRBV23-1 and TRBJ2-1; the TCRdb call, TRBD1, lacks DNA for checking. TRBV23-1 is an open reading frame whose function is uncertain. The CDR3 runs 15 residues. Here the CDR3 reads CASSHPRGRYNEQFF.

V and J are TRBV6-5 and TRBJ2-2. The CDR3 spans 13 residues. Germline assignment: CDR1 MNHEY and CDR2 SVGAGI. The CDR3 reads CASRFDPTGELFF.

V gene TRBV5-6 combines with J gene TRBJ2-5. CDR1 and CDR2 from the germline V gene are SGHDT and YYEEEE. CDR3 length: 16 residues. CDR3: CASSGVMGLTQETQYF.

This chain links TRBV3-1 with TRBJ2-3. This CDR3 has 13 residues. From germline, CDR1 is LGHDT and CDR2 YNNKEL (reference sequence). The CDR3 protein is CASSQDLGGTQYF.

The chain uses TRBV4-1 and TRBJ2-2; TCRdb's D call of TRBD1 is untestable without DNA. The CDR3 is 15 residues long. CDR1 is MGHRA and CDR2 is YSYEKL in the germline V gene. The CDR3 reads CASSQGARGTGELFF.

CDR3 protein: CASSTRVVGGACYEQYF. The chain carries TRBV27 and TRBJ2-7; TCRdb indicates TRBD2, and absent DNA this call remains unverified. CDR3 length: 17 amino acids. The V gene's germline CDR1 is MNHEY and CDR2 SMNVEV (reference sequence).

The rearrangement joins TRBV29-1 to TRBJ1-1. The CDR3 spans 11 residues. Germline loops: CDR1 SQVTM, CDR2 ANQGSEA. The CDR3 spells CSVEGVAEAFF. The full variable domain, completed using reference TRBV29-1 and TRBJ1-1, is SAVISQKPSRDICQRGTSLTIQCQVDSQVTMMFWYRQQPGQSLTLIATANQGSEATYESGFVIDKFPISRPNLTFSTLTVSNMSPEDSSIYLCSVEGVAEAFFGQGTRLTVV.

The V call is TRBV27, the J call TRBJ1-2. Germline-derived CDR1 and CDR2 are MNHEY and SMNVEV (reference sequence). The CDR3 loop spans 15 amino acids. The chain's CDR3 is CASSLEGGSFYGYTF.

The V gene is TRBV5-1, the J gene TRBJ2-5; there is no DNA to check the TCRdb D call of TRBD1. The CDR3 has 12 residues. Germline CDR1 reads SGHRS; CDR2 reads YFSETQ. CDR3 amino acids: CACSLQGETQYF.

J is TRBJ2-2 and V is TRBV21-1. TRBV21-1 represents a pseudogene. The CDR3 extends over 15 amino acids. Here the CDR3 reads CASSKACRFTGELFF.

The CDR3 protein is CASSYLGEMGEKLFF. The J gene is TRBJ1-4, the V gene TRBV6-5; TCRdb's D gene call, TRBD1, goes unchecked for lack of DNA. The CDR3 is 15 residues long. Germline loops: CDR1 MNHEY, CDR2 SVGAGI.

The chain uses TRBV7-2 and TRBJ1-5. The germline CDR1 and CDR2 sequences are SGHTA and FQGNSA. CDR3 length equals 14 residues. The CDR3 here is CASSLKSSNQPQHF.

The V gene is TRBV11-3, the J gene TRBJ2-1; TCRdb gives TRBD1 as the D gene, but with no DNA this cannot be confirmed. This CDR3 is 13 amino acids long. The germline CDR1 and CDR2 sequences are SGHNT and YENEEA. CDR3: CASAAGAYNEQFF.

The chain employs TRBV12-3 or TRBV12-4 and TRBJ2-5; TCRdb picks TRBD2, but there is no DNA to check that call. The CDR3 runs 14 residues. This chain's CDR3 is CASSRDSGRETQYF.

V and J are TRBV29-1 and TRBJ1-2. Germline loops: CDR1 SQVTM, CDR2 ANQGSEA. The length of the CDR3 is 11 residues. The CDR3 spells CSVVVLDRSTF. The full variable domain, with the rest looked up from reference TRBV29-1 and TRBJ1-2, is SAVISQKPSRDICQRGTSLTIQCQVDSQVTMMFWYRQQPGQSLTLIATANQGSEATYESGFVIDKFPISRPNLTFSTLTVSNMSPEDSSIYLCSVVVLDRSTFGSGTRLTVV.

V is TRBV5-1 and J is TRBJ2-2; TCRdb outputs TRBD1, but without DNA this stays unchecked. Germline V CDR1 and CDR2: SGHRS, YFSETQ. This CDR3 comprises 16 residues. The CDR3 loop reads CASSSTGGGFPGELFF.

The chain combines TRBV29-1 with TRBJ1-1; there is no DNA to check the TCRdb D call of TRBD1. The CDR3 extends over 12 amino acids. The germline CDR1 and CDR2 sequences are SQVTM and ANQGSEA. The CDR3 loop reads CSVDRGDTEAFF.

This chain joins TRBV7-9 and TRBJ1-1; the TRBD1 assignment by TCRdb is unverifiable without DNA. Germline V gives CDR1 SEHNR, CDR2 FQNEAQ (reference sequence). The CDR3 consists of 14 residues. Here the CDR3 reads CASSLGQAARAAFF. Supplemented by reference TRBV7-9 and TRBJ1-1, the full variable domain reads DTGVSQNPRHKITKRGQNVTFRCDPISEHNRLYWYRQTLGQGPEFLTYFQNEAQLEKSRLLSDRFSAERPKGSFSTLEIQRTEQGDSAMYLCASSLGQAARAAFFGQGTRLTVV.

V is TRBV19 and J is TRBJ2-1; without DNA, the TCRdb call of TRBD1 cannot be checked. From germline, CDR1 is LNHDA and CDR2 SQIVND (reference sequence). The CDR3 spans 15 residues. CDR3 protein: CASRLKGPSYNEQFF.

The chain has TRBV6-2 or TRBV6-3 and TRBJ2-1. This CDR3 is built from 11 residues. CDR1 is MNHEY, CDR2 SVGEGT, per germline. CDR3: CASSQVREQFF.